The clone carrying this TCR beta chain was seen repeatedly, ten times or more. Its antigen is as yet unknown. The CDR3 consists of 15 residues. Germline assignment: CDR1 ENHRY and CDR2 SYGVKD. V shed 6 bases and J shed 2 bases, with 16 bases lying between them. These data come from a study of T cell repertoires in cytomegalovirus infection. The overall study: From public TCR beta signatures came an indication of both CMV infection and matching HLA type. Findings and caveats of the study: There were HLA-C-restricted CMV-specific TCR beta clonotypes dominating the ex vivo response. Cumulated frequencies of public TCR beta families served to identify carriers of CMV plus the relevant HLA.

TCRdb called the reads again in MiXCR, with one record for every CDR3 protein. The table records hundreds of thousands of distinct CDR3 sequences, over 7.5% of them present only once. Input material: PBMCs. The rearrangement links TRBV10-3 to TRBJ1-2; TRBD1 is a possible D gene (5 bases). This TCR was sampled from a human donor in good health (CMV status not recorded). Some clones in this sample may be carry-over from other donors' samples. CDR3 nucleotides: TGTGCCATCAGGGAAGTACAGGAGACGAACTATGGCTACACCTTC. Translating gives CAIREVQETNYGYTF.